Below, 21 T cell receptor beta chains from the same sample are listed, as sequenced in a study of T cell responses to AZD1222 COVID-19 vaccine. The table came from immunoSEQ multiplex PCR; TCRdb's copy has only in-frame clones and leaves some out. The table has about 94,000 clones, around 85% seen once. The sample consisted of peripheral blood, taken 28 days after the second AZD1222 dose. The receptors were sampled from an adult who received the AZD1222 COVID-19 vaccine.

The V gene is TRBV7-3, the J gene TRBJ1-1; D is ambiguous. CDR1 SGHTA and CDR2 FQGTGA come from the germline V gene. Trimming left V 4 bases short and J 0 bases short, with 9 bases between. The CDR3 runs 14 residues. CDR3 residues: CASSSGVLNTEAFF. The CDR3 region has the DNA TGTGCCAGCAGCTCCGGGGTGCTGAACACTGAAGCTTTCTTT.

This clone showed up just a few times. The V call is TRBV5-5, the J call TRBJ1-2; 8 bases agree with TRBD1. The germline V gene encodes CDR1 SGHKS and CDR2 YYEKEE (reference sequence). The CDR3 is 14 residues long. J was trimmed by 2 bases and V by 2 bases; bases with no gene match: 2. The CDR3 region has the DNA TGTGCCAGCAGCTTAGGACAGGGAAACTATGGCTACACCTTC. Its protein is CASSLGQGNYGYTF.

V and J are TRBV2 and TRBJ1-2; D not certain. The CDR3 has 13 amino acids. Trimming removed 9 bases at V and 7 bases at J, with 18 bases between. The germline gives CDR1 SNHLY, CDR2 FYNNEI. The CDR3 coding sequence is TGTGCCAGTCTAGATGCGACGGGTGGTGGCTACACCTTC. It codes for CASLDATGGGYTF.

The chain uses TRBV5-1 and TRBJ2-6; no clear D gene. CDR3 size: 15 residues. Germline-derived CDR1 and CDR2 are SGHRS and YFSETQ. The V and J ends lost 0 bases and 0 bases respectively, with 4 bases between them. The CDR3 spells CASSLDGSGANVLTF. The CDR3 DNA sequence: TGCGCCAGCAGCTTGGACGGCTCTGGGGCCAACGTCCTGACTTTC.

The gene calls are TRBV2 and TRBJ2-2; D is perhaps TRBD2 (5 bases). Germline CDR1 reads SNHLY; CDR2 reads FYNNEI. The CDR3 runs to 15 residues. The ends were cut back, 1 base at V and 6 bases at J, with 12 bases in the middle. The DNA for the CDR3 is TGTGCCAGCAGTGAAGTCCAACCGGGGTCCGGGGAGCTGTTTTTT. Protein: CASSEVQPGSGELFF. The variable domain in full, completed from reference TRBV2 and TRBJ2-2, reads EPEVTQTPSHQVTQMGQEVILRCVPISNHLYFYWYRQILGQKVEFLVSFYNNEISEKSEIFDDQFSVERPDGSNFTLKIRSTKLEDSAMYFCASSEVQPGSGELFFGEGSRLTVL.

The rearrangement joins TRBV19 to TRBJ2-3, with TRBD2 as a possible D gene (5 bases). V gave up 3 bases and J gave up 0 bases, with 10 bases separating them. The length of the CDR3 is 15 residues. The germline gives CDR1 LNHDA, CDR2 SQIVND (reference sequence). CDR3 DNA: TGTGCCAGTAGTATTTGGCGGGCTAGCACAGATACGCAGTATTTT. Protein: CASSIWRASTDTQYF.

The CDR3 region has the DNA TGTGCCAGCAGCAAGACTAGCGGGGGAGCGCAAGAGACCCAGTACTTC. This translates into CASSKTSGGAQETQYF. The V and J genes are TRBV7-3 and TRBJ2-5; TRBD2 aligns across 12 bases. The CDR3 runs to 16 residues. V dropped 5 bases and J dropped 2; count of bases not matched to a gene: 6. The V gene's germline CDR1 is SGHTA and CDR2 FQGTGA.

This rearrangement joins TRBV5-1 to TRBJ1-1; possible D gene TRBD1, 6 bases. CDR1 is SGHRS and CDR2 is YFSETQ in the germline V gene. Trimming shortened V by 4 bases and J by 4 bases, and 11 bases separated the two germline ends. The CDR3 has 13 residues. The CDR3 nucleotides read TGCGCCAGCAGCCCCCAGGGGCTCACTGAAGCTTTCTTT. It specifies CASSPQGLTEAFF.

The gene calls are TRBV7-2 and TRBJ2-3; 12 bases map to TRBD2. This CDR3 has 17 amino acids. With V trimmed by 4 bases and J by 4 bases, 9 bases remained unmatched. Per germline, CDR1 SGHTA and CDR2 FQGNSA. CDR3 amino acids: CASSSPQLAGGADTQYF. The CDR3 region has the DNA TGTGCCAGCAGCTCCCCTCAACTAGCGGGAGGAGCAGATACGCAGTATTTT.

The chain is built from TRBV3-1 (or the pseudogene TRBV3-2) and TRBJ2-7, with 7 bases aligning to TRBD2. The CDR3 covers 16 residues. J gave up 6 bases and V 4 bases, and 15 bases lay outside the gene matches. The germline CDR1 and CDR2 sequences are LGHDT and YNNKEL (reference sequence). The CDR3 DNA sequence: TGTGCCAGCAGCCGAGATCCGGGACTACGGGCTTCCGAGCAGTACTTC. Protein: CASSRDPGLRASEQYF.

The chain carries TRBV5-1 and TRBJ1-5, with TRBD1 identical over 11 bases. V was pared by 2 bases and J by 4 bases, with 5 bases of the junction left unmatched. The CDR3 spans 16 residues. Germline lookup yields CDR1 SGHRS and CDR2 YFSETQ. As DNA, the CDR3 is TGCGCCAGCAGCTTCGGGACAGGGGGGCGGAATCAGCCCCAGCATTTT. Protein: CASSFGTGGRNQPQHF.

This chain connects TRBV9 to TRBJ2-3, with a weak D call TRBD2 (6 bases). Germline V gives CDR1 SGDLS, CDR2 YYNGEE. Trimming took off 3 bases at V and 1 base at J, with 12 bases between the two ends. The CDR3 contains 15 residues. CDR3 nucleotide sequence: TGTGCCAGCAGCGCGCGGGGATTCGGCACAGATACGCAGTATTTT. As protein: CASSARGFGTDTQYF. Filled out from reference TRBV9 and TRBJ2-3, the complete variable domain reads DSGVTQTPKHLITATGQRVTLRCSPRSGDLSVYWYQQSLDQGLQFLIQYYNGEERAKGNILERFSAQQFPDLHSELNLSSLELGDSALYFCASSARGFGTDTQYFGPGTRLTVL.

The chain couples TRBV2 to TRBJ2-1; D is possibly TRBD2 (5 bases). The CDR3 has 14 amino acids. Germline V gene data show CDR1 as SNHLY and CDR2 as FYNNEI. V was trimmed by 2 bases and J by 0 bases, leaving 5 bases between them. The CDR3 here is CASSESGSYNEQFF. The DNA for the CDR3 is TGTGCCAGCAGTGAAAGCGGCTCCTACAATGAGCAGTTCTTC. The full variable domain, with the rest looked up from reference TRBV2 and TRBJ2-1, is EPEVTQTPSHQVTQMGQEVILRCVPISNHLYFYWYRQILGQKVEFLVSFYNNEISEKSEIFDDQFSVERPDGSNFTLKIRSTKLEDSAMYFCASSESGSYNEQFFGPGTRLTVL.

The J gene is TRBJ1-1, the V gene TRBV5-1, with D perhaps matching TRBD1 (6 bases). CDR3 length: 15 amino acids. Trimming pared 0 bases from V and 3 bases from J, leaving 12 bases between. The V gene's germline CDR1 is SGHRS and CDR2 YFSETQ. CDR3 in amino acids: CASSLEGGEDTEAFF. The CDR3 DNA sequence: TGCGCCAGCAGCTTGGAGGGGGGCGAAGACACTGAAGCTTTCTTT.

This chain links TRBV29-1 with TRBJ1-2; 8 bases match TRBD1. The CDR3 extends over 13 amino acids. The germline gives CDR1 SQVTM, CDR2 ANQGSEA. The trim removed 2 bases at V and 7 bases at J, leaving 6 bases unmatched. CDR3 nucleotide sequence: TGCAGCGTTGAACGGGACAGGAAAGGTGGCTACACCTTC. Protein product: CSVERDRKGGYTF. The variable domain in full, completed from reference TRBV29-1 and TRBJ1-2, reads SAVISQKPSRDICQRGTSLTIQCQVDSQVTMMFWYRQQPGQSLTLIATANQGSEATYESGFVIDKFPISRPNLTFSTLTVSNMSPEDSSIYLCSVERDRKGGYTFGSGTRLTVV.

CDR3 nucleotide sequence: TGTGCCACCGCGGGGGTCAGGGAGGGGGCGCAGTATTTT. Translated: CATAGVREGAQYF. The chain employs TRBV2 and TRBJ2-3, with a tentative D call TRBD2 (7 bases). The CDR3 is 13 residues long. V was cut by 10 bases and J by 10 bases, with 21 bases left in between. Per the germline V gene, CDR1 is SNHLY and CDR2 is FYNNEI.

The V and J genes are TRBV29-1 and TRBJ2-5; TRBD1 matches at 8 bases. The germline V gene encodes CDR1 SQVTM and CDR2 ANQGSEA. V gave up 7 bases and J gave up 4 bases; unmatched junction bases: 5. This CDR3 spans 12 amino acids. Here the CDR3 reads CSGRTGPETQYF. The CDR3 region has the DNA TGCAGCGGAAGGACAGGGCCAGAGACCCAGTACTTC.

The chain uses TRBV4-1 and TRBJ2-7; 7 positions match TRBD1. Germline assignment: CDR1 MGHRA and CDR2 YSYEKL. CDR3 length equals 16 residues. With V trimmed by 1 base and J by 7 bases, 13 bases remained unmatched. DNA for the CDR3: TGCGCCAGCAGCCAAGTTTCCGCGACAGGGATCTGGGAGCAGTACTTC. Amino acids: CASSQVSATGIWEQYF.

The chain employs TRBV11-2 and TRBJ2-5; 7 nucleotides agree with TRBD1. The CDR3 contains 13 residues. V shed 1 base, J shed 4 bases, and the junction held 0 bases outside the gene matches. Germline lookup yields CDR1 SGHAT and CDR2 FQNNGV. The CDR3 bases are TGTGCCAGCAGCTTAGCAGGGGGAGAGACCCAGTACTTC. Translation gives CASSLAGGETQYF.

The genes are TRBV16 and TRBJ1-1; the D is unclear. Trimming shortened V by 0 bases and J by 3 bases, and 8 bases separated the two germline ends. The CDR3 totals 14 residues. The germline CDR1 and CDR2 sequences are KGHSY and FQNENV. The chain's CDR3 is CASSQSTGYTEAFF. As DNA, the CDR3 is TGTGCCAGCAGCCAATCCACCGGCTACACTGAAGCTTTCTTT.

CDR3 protein: CASSDLTEQFF. CDR3 coding DNA: TGTGCCAGCAGTGACTTAACTGAGCAGTTCTTC. This rearrangement joins TRBV2 to TRBJ2-1; D gene unclear. Germline CDR1 reads SNHLY; CDR2 reads FYNNEI. The V and J ends lost 3 bases and 9 bases respectively, with 6 bases between them. The CDR3 loop spans 11 amino acids. Full variable domain (missing parts from reference TRBV2 and TRBJ2-1): EPEVTQTPSHQVTQMGQEVILRCVPISNHLYFYWYRQILGQKVEFLVSFYNNEISEKSEIFDDQFSVERPDGSNFTLKIRSTKLEDSAMYFCASSDLTEQFFGPGTRLTVL.